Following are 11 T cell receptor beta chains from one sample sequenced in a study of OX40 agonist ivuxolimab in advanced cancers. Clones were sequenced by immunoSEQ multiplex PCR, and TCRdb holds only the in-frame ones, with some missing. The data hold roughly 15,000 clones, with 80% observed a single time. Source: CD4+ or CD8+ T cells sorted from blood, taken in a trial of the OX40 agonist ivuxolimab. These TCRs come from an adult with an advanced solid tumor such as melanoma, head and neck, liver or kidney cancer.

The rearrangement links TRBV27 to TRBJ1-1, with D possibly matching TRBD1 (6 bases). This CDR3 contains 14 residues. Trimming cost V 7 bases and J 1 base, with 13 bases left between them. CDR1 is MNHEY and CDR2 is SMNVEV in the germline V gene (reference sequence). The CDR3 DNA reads TGTGCCAGCAAACTACAGGGTGGGAACACTGAAGCTTTCTTT. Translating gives CASKLQGGNTEAFF.

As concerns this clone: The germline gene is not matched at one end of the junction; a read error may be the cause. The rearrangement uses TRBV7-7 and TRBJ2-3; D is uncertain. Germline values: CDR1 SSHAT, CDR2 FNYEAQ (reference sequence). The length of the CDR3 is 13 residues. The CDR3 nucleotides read TGTGCTAGCAGCCTGGCCATCACAGATACGCAGTATTTT. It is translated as CASSLAITDTQYF.

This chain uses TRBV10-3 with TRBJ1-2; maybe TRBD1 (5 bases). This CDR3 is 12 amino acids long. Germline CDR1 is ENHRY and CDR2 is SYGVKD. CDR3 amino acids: CAVEGEAYGYTF. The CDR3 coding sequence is TGTGCTGTCGAAGGGGAGGCCTATGGCTACACCTTC.

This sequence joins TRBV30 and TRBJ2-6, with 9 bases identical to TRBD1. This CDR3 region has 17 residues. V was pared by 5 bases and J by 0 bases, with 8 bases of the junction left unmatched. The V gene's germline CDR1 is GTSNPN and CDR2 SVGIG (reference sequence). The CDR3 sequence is CAWLRDRASSGANVLTF. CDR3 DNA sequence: TGTGCCTGGCTCCGGGACAGGGCTAGCTCTGGGGCCAACGTCCTGACTTTC.

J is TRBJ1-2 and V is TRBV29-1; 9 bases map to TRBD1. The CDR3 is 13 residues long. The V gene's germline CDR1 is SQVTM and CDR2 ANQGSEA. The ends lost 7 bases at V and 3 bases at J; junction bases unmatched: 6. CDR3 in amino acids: CSARTGEHYGYTF. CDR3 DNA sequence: TGCAGCGCCCGGACAGGGGAACACTATGGCTACACCTTC.

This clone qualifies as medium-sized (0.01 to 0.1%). The CDR3 DNA sequence: TGTGCCAGCAGCCCTGGGTACGAGCAGTACTTC. Protein product: CASSPGYEQYF. The chain joins TRBV11-2 to TRBJ2-7; D is unresolved. Germline V gene data show CDR1 as SGHAT and CDR2 as FQNNGV. The CDR3 extends over 11 amino acids. V gave up 5 bases and J gave up 4 bases, with 6 bases separating them. The entire variable domain, with the rest obtained from reference TRBV11-2 and TRBJ2-7, is as follows: EAGVAQSPRYKIIEKRQSVAFWCNPISGHATLYWYQQILGQGPKLLIQFQNNGVVDDSQLPKDRFSAERLKGVDSTLKIQPAKLEDSAVYLCASSPGYEQYFGPGTRLTVT.

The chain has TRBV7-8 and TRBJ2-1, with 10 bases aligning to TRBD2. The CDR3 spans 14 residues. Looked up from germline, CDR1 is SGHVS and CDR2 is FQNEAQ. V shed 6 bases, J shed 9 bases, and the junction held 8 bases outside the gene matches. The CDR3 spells CASRTAGGPLEQFF. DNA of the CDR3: TGTGCCAGCAGAACAGCGGGGGGGCCACTTGAGCAGTTCTTC.

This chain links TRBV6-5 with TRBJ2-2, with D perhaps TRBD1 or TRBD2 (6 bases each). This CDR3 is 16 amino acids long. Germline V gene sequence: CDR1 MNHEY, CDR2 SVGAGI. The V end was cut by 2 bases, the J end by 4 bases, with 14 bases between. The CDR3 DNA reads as TGTGCCAGCAGTTACGATATAGGGGGGTCCACCGGGGAGCTGTTTTTT. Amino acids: CASSYDIGGSTGELFF.

Written as DNA, the CDR3 is TGTGCCAGCAGCTCAGGGGAGGCGGGGTACAATGAGCAGTTCTTC. It specifies CASSSGEAGYNEQFF. The rearrangement joins TRBV7-9 to TRBJ2-1; D tentatively fits TRBD1 or TRBD2 (6 bases each). The ends were cut back, 4 bases at V and 4 bases at J, with 14 bases in the middle. In germline, CDR1 is SEHNR, CDR2 FQNEAQ (reference sequence). The CDR3 covers 15 residues.

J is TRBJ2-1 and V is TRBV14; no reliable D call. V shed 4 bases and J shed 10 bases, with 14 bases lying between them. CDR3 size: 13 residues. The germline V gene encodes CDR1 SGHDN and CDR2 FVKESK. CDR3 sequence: CASSLLKVGEQFF. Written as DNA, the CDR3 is TGTGCCAGCAGCCTCTTGAAAGTTGGAGAGCAGTTCTTC.

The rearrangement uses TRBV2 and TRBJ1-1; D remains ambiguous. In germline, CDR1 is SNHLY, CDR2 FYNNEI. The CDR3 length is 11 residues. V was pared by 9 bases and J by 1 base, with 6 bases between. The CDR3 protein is CASNGNTEAFF. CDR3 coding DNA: TGTGCCAGTAACGGGAACACTGAAGCTTTCTTT.